This T cell receptor (beta chain) was observed in a study of blood T cell repertoires in COVID-19. Study-level information: Samples taken during acute and convalescent COVID-19 were collected in the United States, Italy and Spain. T cells, B-cell-depleted T cells, or PBMCs supplied cDNA or gDNA.

Unmatched junction bases numbered 5, after V lost 6 bases and J lost 2 bases. The CDR3 spans 17 residues. Germline CDR1 SGHNT, CDR2 YYREEE (reference sequence). Original handling: Reference gene primer amplification gave estimated nucleated cell counts. Libraries were prepared by immunoSEQ multiplex PCR; TCRdb keeps only in-frame clonotypes and omits some of them. V, J and clone size are taken as reported in that table, and D and trimming were inferred from the DNA itself. The repertoire holds approximately 170,000 clones, with approximately 83% as singletons. This sequence originates from a human donor with acute or convalescent COVID-19. The donor label of this sample is uncertain. The sequencing input was peripheral blood. The genes are TRBV5-4 and TRBJ2-2; 15 bases are a match to TRBD2. CDR3 nucleotides: TGTGCCAGCACCGCGGGACTAGCGGGAGGAAACACCGGGGAGCTGTTTTTT. This gives the protein CASTAGLAGGNTGELFF. The whole variable domain, remainder taken from reference TRBV5-4 and TRBJ2-2, is ETGVTQSPTHLIKTRGQQVTLRCSSQSGHNTVSWYQQALGQGPQFIFQYYREEENGRGNFPPRFSGLQFPNYSSELNVNALELDDSALYLCASTAGLAGGNTGELFFGEGSRLTVL.